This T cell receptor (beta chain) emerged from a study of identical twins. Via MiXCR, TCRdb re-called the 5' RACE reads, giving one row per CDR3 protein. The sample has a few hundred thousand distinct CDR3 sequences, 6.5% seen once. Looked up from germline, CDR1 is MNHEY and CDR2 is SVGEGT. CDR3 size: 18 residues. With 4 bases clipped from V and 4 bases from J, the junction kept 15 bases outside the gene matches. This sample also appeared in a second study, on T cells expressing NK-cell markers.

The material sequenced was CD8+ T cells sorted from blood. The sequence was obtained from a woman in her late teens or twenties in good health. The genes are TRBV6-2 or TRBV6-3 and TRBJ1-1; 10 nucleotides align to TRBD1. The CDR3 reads CASSFPGTGALGGTEAFF. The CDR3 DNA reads TGTGCCAGCAGTTTCCCCGGGACAGGGGCGCTTGGAGGCACTGAAGCTTTCTTT.